One sample yielded the 2 T cell receptor beta chains listed below, sequenced in a study of post-analysis software for immune sequencing data. Notes on the study in general: The study found TRBV5-6, TRBV5-1 and TRBV20-1 among roughly 5 TRBV segments more frequent in patients than controls.

Researchers reported that TCR beta cDNA libraries carried unique molecular identifiers. A single record per CDR3 protein comes from TCRdb applying MiXCR to the PCR reads. The data show approximately 160,000 distinct CDR3 sequences, about 32% seen once. These TCRs are of unknown antigen specificity. Material: blood. Receptors originate from a girl between 5 and 17 years old with multiple sclerosis.

Only a few counts were recorded for this clonotype. This may be a read error, as it is one base from a much larger clone. The chain combines TRBV6-5 with TRBJ2-7; D is possibly TRBD2 (5 bases). Germline CDR1 is MNHEY and CDR2 is SVGAGI. V shed 6 bases and J shed 9 bases, with 15 bases lying between them. This CDR3 region has 12 residues. The CDR3 DNA follows: TGTGCCAGCAGGTCTGGCGGAGGCGGGCAGTACTTC. Protein product: CASRSGGGGQYF.

The chain links TRBV29-1 to TRBJ2-6; no reliable D call. Looked up from germline, CDR1 is SQVTM and CDR2 is ANQGSEA. The CDR3 is made up of 16 amino acids. Trimming removed 0 bases at V and 2 bases at J, with 11 bases between. CDR3 bases: TGCAGCGTTGAAGAAGGGCATTTCGCTGGGGCCAACGTCCTGACTTTC. It translates to CSVEEGHFAGANVLTF.